This section outlines one T cell receptor beta chain sequence together with its context. Its antigen remains unknown. This sample was taken from a study of OX40 agonist ivuxolimab in advanced cancers. Study-wide background: Patients were 82.7% male with ages roughly 20 to 90, mean about 60. The study's findings and limits: No determination was made of the antigen specificity of the expanded peripheral T cells. Averaging showed that CD8+ T cells had more expanded clones than CD4+ did.

V lost 4 bases, J lost 1 base, and 8 bases lay in between. Germline-derived CDR1 and CDR2 are LGHNA and YNFKEQ. This CDR3 comprises 15 residues. The assay was immunoSEQ multiplex PCR, and TCRdb's table has in-frame clones only and misses some. The table lists roughly 70,000 clones, around 84% of them singletons. This TCR derives from an adult with an advanced solid tumor such as melanoma, head and neck, liver or kidney cancer. This chain joins TRBV4-2 and TRBJ2-6; perhaps TRBD2 as D (5 bases). Here the sequenced sample was CD4+ or CD8+ T cells sorted from blood, taken in a trial of the OX40 agonist ivuxolimab. The CDR3 DNA reads TGTGCCAGCAGCCTCCGGAGGTCTGGGGCCAACGTCCTGACTTTC. This codes for CASSLRRSGANVLTF.